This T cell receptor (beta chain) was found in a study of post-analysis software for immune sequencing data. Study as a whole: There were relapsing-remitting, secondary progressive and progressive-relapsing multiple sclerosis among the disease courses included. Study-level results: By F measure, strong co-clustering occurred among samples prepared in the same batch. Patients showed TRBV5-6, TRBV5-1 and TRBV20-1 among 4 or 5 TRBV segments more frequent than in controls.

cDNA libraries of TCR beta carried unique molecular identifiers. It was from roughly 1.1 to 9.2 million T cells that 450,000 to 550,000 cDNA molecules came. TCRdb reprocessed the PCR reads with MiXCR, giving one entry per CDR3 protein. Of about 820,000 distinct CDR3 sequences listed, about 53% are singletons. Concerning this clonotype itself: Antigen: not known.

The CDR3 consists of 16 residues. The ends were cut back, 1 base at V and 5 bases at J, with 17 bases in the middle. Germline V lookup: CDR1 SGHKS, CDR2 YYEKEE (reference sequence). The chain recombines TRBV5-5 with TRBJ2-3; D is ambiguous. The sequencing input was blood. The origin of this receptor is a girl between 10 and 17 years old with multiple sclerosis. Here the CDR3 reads CASSLYSGKPGDTQYF. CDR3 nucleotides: TGTGCCAGCAGCTTGTATTCAGGAAAGCCCGGAGATACGCAGTATTTT.